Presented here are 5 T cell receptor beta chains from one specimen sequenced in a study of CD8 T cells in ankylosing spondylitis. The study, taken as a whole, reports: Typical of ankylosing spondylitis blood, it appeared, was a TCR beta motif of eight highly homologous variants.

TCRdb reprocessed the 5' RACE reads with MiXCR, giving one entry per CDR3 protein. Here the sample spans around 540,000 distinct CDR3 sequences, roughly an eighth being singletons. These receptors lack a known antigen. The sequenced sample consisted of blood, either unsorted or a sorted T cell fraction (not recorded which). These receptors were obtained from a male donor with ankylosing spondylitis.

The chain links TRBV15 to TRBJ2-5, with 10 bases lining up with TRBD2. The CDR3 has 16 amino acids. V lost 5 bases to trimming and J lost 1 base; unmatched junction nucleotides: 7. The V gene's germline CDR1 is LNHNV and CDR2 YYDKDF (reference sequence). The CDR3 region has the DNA TGTGCCACCAGCGGTTTAACTAGCGGGGTCCAAGAGACCCAGTACTTC. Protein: CATSGLTSGVQETQYF. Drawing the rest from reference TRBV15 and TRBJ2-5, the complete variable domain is DAMVIQNPRYQVTQFGKPVTLSCSQTLNHNVMYWYQQKSSQAPKLLFHYYDKDFNNEADTPDNFQSRRPNTSFCFLDIRSPGLGDTAMYLCATSGLTSGVQETQYFGPGTRLLVL.

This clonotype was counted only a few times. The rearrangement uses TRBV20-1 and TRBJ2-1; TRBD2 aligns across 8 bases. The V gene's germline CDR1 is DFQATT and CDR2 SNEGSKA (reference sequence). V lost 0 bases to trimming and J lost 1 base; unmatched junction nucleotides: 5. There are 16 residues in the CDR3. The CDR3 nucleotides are TGCAGTGCTAGAGAGGTTAGCGGGAAATCCTACAATGAGCAGTTCTTC. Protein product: CSAREVSGKSYNEQFF.

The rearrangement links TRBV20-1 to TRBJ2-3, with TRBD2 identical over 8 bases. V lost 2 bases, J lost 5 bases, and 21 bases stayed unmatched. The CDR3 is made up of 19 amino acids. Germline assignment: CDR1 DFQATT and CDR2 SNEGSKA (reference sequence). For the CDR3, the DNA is TGCAGTGCTAGACTTCCCGGGGGGGCCTTGGGAACGACGGGAGATACGCAGTATTTT. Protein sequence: CSARLPGGALGTTGDTQYF.

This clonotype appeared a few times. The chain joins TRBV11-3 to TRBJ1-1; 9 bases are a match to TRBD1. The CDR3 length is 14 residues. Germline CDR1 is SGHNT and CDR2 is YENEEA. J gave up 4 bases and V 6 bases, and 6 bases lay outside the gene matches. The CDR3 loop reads CASRRGTGPTEAFF. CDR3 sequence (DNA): TGTGCCAGCAGACGGGGGACAGGGCCCACTGAAGCTTTCTTT.

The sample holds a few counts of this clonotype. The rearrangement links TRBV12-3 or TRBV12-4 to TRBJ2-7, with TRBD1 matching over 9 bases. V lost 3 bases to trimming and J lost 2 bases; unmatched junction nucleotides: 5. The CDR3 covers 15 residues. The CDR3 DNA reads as TGTGCCAGCAGTTTCCGTGGACAGGGGACCTACGAGCAGTACTTC. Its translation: CASSFRGQGTYEQYF.